Each of the 23 T cell receptor beta chains below was sequenced from the same sample in a study of response to subunit inactivated influenza vaccine. TCRdb recomputed calls from the RT-PCR reads with MiXCR, one row per CDR3 protein. The sample lists over 450,000 distinct CDR3 sequences; over 10% were seen once. The sequencing used PBMCs from blood, collected roughly 6 weeks after vaccination. All receptors derive from a man between 45 and 60 years old who received an inactivated influenza vaccine.

This clonotype has only a few counts. The gene calls are TRBV19 and TRBJ1-5, with D uncertain. CDR1 is LNHDA and CDR2 is SQIVND in the germline V gene (reference sequence). Trimming stripped 6 bases from V and 7 bases from J, with 13 bases between. The CDR3 runs 13 residues. CDR3 residues: CASSNGPNQPQHF. CDR3 in DNA: TGTGCCAGTAGCAACGGCCCCAACCAGCCCCAGCATTTT.

This clonotype was seen more than once but under ten times. The CDR3 bases are TGTGCCATCAGTGAGTCGAGCGGGGAGCTGTTTTTT. Its protein product is CAISESSGELFF. The chain combines TRBV10-3 with TRBJ2-2, with D unresolved. The CDR3 is made up of 12 amino acids. From germline, CDR1 is ENHRY and CDR2 SYGVKD. V lost 0 bases and J lost 7, with 3 bases in between.

The chain links TRBV7-2 to TRBJ2-2; D might be TRBD1 or TRBD2, each matching 6 bases. This CDR3 has 15 amino acids. Per the germline V gene, CDR1 is SGHTA and CDR2 is FQGNSA. Trimming shortened V by 4 bases and J by 4 bases, and 13 bases separated the two germline ends. Here the CDR3 reads CASSWGAVTTGELFF. In nucleotides, the CDR3 is TGTGCCAGCAGCTGGGGGGCTGTGACCACCGGGGAGCTGTTTTTT.

The chain combines TRBV21-1 with TRBJ2-3; TRBD1, the table's D call, lacks a check against the DNA. TRBV21-1 is labeled a pseudogene. The CDR3 loop spans 15 amino acids. DNA of the CDR3: TGTGCCGGAAGGACAGGGGGCGACGGCACAGATACGCAGTATTTT. Protein product: CAGRTGGDGTDTQYF.

This clonotype was observed a few times. An end of the junction does not agree with germline; a read error may underlie this. The rearrangement links TRBV29-1 to TRBJ2-1; 16 nucleotides match TRBD2. Germline CDR1 and CDR2: SQVTM and ANQGSEA. The CDR3 has 16 amino acids. The CDR3 here is CSVEGTSGRARYEQFF. The CDR3 coding sequence is TGCAGCGTGGAAGGGACTAGCGGGAGGGCGCGTTATGAGCAGTTCTTC.

This chain uses TRBV12-3 or TRBV12-4 with TRBJ1-6; 10 positions match TRBD1. Unmatched junction bases numbered 7, after V lost 7 bases and J lost 10 bases. This CDR3 is 14 amino acids long. The chain's CDR3 is CASTIGQGVSPLHF. Written as DNA, the CDR3 is TGTGCCAGCACCATTGGACAGGGGGTCTCACCCCTCCACTTT.

This clonotype showed up just a few times. The J gene is TRBJ2-1, the V gene TRBV15; tentatively, D is TRBD1 or TRBD2 (5 bases each). Germline V gene data show CDR1 as LNHNV and CDR2 as YYDKDF (reference sequence). CDR3 length equals 12 residues. Trimming pared 0 bases from V and 9 bases from J, leaving 6 bases between. The CDR3 DNA is TGTGCCACCAGCAGAGATGGGGGTGAGCAGTTCTTC. It specifies CATSRDGGEQFF.

This clonotype was observed at least ten times. The chain is built from TRBV20-1 and TRBJ2-3, with TRBD1 matching over 7 bases. V lost 6 bases to trimming and J lost 1 base; unmatched junction nucleotides: 7. The CDR3 consists of 14 residues. Germline V CDR1 and CDR2: DFQATT, SNEGSKA (reference sequence). The CDR3 protein is CSARRQGGTDTQYF. The CDR3 bases are TGCAGTGCAAGAAGACAGGGAGGCACAGATACGCAGTATTTT.

The rearrangement uses TRBV6-1 and TRBJ2-2; no firm D call. CDR3 length: 14 residues. Trimming took off 7 bases at V and 1 base at J, with 10 bases between the two ends. The germline V gene encodes CDR1 MNHNS and CDR2 SASEGT. CDR3: CASTRALNTGELFF. CDR3 DNA: TGTGCCAGCACCCGGGCCCTGAACACCGGGGAGCTGTTTTTT.

The chain links TRBV18 to TRBJ2-5, with TRBD2 matching over 14 bases. Germline values: CDR1 KGHSH, CDR2 LQKENI. The V segment lost 3 bases and the J segment 2 bases; nucleotides outside the gene matches: 11. The CDR3 loop spans 19 amino acids. CDR3 sequence (DNA): TGTGCCAGCTCACCTTACCCGGGACTAGCGGGGGAAACGCAAGAGACCCAGTACTTC. Residues: CASSPYPGLAGETQETQYF.

The chain couples TRBV5-6 to TRBJ2-5; 9 nucleotides match TRBD1. Germline trimming cut 0 bases from V and 2 bases from J; bases unmatched to any gene: 5. CDR3 length: 16 residues. The germline V gene encodes CDR1 SGHDT and CDR2 YYEEEE. The chain's CDR3 is CASSLALTGGQETQYF. CDR3 nucleotides: TGTGCCAGCAGCTTGGCCCTGACAGGGGGGCAAGAGACCCAGTACTTC.

This chain uses TRBV6-2 or TRBV6-3 with TRBJ2-1, with 7 nucleotides matching TRBD1. The CDR3 has 17 residues. CDR1 and CDR2 (germline): MNHEY, SVGEGT. J was trimmed by 7 bases and V by 4 bases; bases with no gene match: 16. This chain's CDR3 is CASSFLQGQVAPNEQFF. The CDR3 bases are TGTGCCAGCAGTTTCCTACAAGGACAGGTCGCGCCTAATGAGCAGTTCTTC.

The chain links TRBV5-1 to TRBJ2-1; 7 bases are a match to TRBD2. V was pared by 4 bases and J by 9 bases, with 10 bases of the junction left unmatched. This CDR3 is 14 amino acids long. Looked up from germline, CDR1 is SGHRS and CDR2 is YFSETQ. CDR3 residues: CASSGGVSGSEQFF. The CDR3 DNA follows: TGCGCCAGCAGCGGGGGGGTCTCGGGCTCTGAGCAGTTCTTC.

J is TRBJ1-5 and V is TRBV4-2, with D possibly matching TRBD1 (6 bases). V was cut by 0 bases and J by 6 bases, with 18 bases left in between. The CDR3 is 17 amino acids. Per germline, CDR1 LGHNA and CDR2 YNFKEQ. This CDR3 reads CASSQDAAGGFRQPQHF. In DNA, the CDR3 is TGTGCCAGCAGCCAAGATGCCGCGGGGGGCTTTCGTCAGCCCCAGCATTTT.

This clonotype was counted ten times or more. The junction and the germline gene differ at one end; a read error may be behind it. This chain links TRBV7-7 with TRBJ2-3; no reliable D call. The CDR3 has 14 residues. CDR1 SSHAT and CDR2 FNYEAQ come from the germline V gene (reference sequence). This chain's CDR3 is CASSLGGDDDTQYF. DNA of the CDR3: TGTGCTAGCAGCTTAGGTGGGGATGACGATACGCAGTATTTT.

In this sample, this clonotype turned up a few times. The chain is built from TRBV12-3 or TRBV12-4 and TRBJ2-6; 9 positions match TRBD1. The CDR3 covers 16 residues. V dropped 5 bases and J dropped 4; count of bases not matched to a gene: 6. The CDR3 here is CASSRDRVLGANVLTF. CDR3 sequence (DNA): TGTGCCAGCAGTAGGGACAGGGTTCTCGGGGCCAACGTCCTGACTTTC.

This clonotype was counted many times. This chain links TRBV5-1 with TRBJ2-7, with D unclear. This CDR3 is 14 amino acids long. The ends were cut back, 4 bases at V and 2 bases at J, with 13 bases in the middle. The germline CDR1 and CDR2 sequences are SGHRS and YFSETQ. CDR3 bases: TGCGCCAGCAGCCCGTCGACAAGCACCTACGAGCAGTACTTC. It is translated as CASSPSTSTYEQYF. The whole variable domain, remainder taken from reference TRBV5-1 and TRBJ2-7, is KAGVTQTPRYLIKTRGQQVTLSCSPISGHRSVSWYQQTPGQGLQFLFEYFSETQRNKGNFPGRFSGRQFSNSRSEMNVSTLELGDSALYLCASSPSTSTYEQYFGPGTRLTVT.

This clonotype appeared a few times. The rearrangement joins TRBV6-5 to TRBJ1-1; a weak D match, TRBD1 (6 bases). V was cut by 0 bases and J by 11 bases, with 25 bases left in between. The CDR3 totals 17 residues. Per the germline V gene, CDR1 is MNHEY and CDR2 is SVGAGI. CDR3 nucleotides: TGTGCCAGCAGTTACTCGGCCGGGGCGGGGGCCAACTCAGTCGCTTTCTTT. Its protein is CASSYSAGAGANSVAFF.

Concerning this clonotype: At one end, the junction sequence differs from germline, possibly due to a read error. The chain links TRBV28 to TRBJ1-1; D is undetermined. Germline V gene lookup returns CDR1 MDHEN and CDR2 SYDVKM. This CDR3 is 14 amino acids long. The CDR3 loop reads CASSLPQKSTEALF. Here the CDR3 DNA reads TGTGCCAGCAGCCTCCCCCAAAAAAGCACTGAAGCTCTCTTT.

This clonotype has only a few counts. This CDR3 reads CSARDLRGSNTEAFF. For the CDR3, the DNA is TGCAGTGCTAGAGATCTAAGGGGATCGAACACTGAAGCTTTCTTT. The chain is built from TRBV20-1 and TRBJ1-1; weak D call: TRBD1 (5 bases). The V gene's germline CDR1 is DFQATT and CDR2 SNEGSKA (reference sequence). The CDR3 is 15 amino acids. V was clipped by 0 bases and J by 1 base, with 12 bases between them.

The sample holds a few counts of this clonotype. This chain uses TRBV12-3 or TRBV12-4 with TRBJ2-5; D not resolved. This CDR3 spans 15 amino acids. Between the trimmed V and J ends, which lost 0 bases and 2 bases, there was a span of 10 bases. CDR3 in DNA: TGTGCCAGCAGTTTAGCGATGTTCAGGCAAGAGACCCAGTACTTC. Protein: CASSLAMFRQETQYF.

The gene calls are TRBV20-1 and TRBJ2-3, with 7 bases identical to TRBD2. The CDR3 totals 15 residues. CDR1 is DFQATT, CDR2 SNEGSKA, per germline (reference sequence). V lost 1 base to trimming and J lost 0 bases; unmatched junction nucleotides: 4. The CDR3 spells CSARGWRESTDTQYF. CDR3 nucleotide sequence: TGCAGTGCTAGAGGCTGGCGGGAGAGCACAGATACGCAGTATTTT.

This clonotype appeared many times. This chain uses TRBV4-2 with TRBJ2-1; 8 nucleotides line up with TRBD2. The junction had 8 bases not matched to a gene; V was cut back by 6 bases and J by 4 bases. CDR1 and CDR2 (germline): LGHNA, YNFKEQ. The CDR3 sequence is 15 residues long. The CDR3 DNA is TGTGCCAGCAGACAAAGACTAGCGCCTTACAATGAGCAGTTCTTC. Residues: CASRQRLAPYNEQFF.